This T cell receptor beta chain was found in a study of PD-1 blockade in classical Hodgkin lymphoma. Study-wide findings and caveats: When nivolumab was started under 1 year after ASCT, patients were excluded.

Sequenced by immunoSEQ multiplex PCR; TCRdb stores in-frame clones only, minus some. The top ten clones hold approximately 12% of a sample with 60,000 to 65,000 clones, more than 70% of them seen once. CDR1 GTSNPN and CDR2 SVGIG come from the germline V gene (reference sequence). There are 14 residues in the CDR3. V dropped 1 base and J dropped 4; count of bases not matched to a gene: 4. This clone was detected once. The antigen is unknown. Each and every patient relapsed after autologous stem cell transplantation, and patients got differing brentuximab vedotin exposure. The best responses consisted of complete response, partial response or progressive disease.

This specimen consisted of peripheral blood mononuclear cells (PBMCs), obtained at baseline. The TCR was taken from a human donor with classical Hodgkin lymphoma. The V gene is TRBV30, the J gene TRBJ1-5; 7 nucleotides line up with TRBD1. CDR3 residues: CAWSEGTENQPQHF. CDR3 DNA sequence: TGTGCCTGGAGTGAAGGGACAGAGAATCAGCCCCAGCATTTT.